A single sample is the source of the 26 T cell receptor beta chains below, sequenced in a study of cytomegalovirus exposure and HLA in healthy donors. PCR amplification relied on 60 Vbeta primers (plus 13 Jbeta primers). Using immunoSEQ multiplex PCR, the repertoire was profiled, and TCRdb retains in-frame clones only, with some absent. The sample has 170,000 or so clones; 80% are singletons. Sequenced: PBMCs. The receptors shown here come from a woman aged 45-65 years in good health and CMV-seropositive.

The genes are TRBV19 and TRBJ1-5, with a tentative D call TRBD1 (6 bases). This CDR3 region has 17 residues. Germline CDR1 is LNHDA and CDR2 is SQIVND (reference sequence). Trimming took 5 bases from V and 2 from J, leaving 19 bases between them. CDR3 sequence: CASSRRDTHRGNQPQHF. The CDR3 DNA is TGTGCCAGTAGTCGCCGGGACACCCATAGGGGCAATCAGCCCCAGCATTTT.

V gene TRBV2 combines with J gene TRBJ2-5, with D perhaps matching TRBD2 (5 bases). Germline values: CDR1 SNHLY, CDR2 FYNNEI. Trimming left V 5 bases short and J 5 bases short, with 12 bases between. This CDR3 has 13 amino acids. In nucleotides, the CDR3 is TGTGCCAGCAGTTTTAGCGAGAGGGAGACCCAGTACTTC. Protein sequence: CASSFSERETQYF.

The CDR3 DNA reads as TGTGCCACCTTCAGGACAGGGAAACAGCCCCAGCATTTT. The encoded protein is CATFRTGKQPQHF. The genes are TRBV6-4 and TRBJ1-5; TRBD1 agrees at 8 bases. The CDR3 extends over 13 amino acids. Looked up from germline, CDR1 is MRHNA and CDR2 is SNTAGT. V gave up 10 bases and J gave up 7 bases; unmatched junction bases: 9.

The chain links TRBV6-5 to TRBJ2-3; D is perhaps TRBD1 (5 bases). This CDR3 has 16 residues. The V gene lost 2 bases and the J gene lost 0 bases, with 12 bases spanning the gap. Germline V gene sequence: CDR1 MNHEY, CDR2 SVGAGI. The CDR3 loop is CASSYSRVWSTDTQYF. The CDR3 DNA reads TGTGCCAGCAGTTACAGCAGGGTGTGGAGCACAGATACGCAGTATTTT.

This sequence joins TRBV4-2 and TRBJ1-4; D not certain. V was clipped by 0 bases and J by 5 bases, with 10 bases between them. There are 15 residues in the CDR3. Germline V gene sequence: CDR1 LGHNA, CDR2 YNFKEQ. CDR3 region: CASSQDLPQNEKLFF. The CDR3 bases are TGTGCCAGCAGCCAAGATTTGCCTCAGAATGAAAAACTGTTTTTT.

The chain has TRBV29-1 and TRBJ1-2; TRBD1 matches 10 bases. CDR1 is SQVTM and CDR2 is ANQGSEA in the germline V gene. Trimming removed 3 bases from V and 1 base from J; junction bases left unmatched: 2. The CDR3 runs to 14 residues. The CDR3 DNA follows: TGCAGCGTTGATCGGGACAGGGGTAACTATGGCTACACCTTC. It yields the protein CSVDRDRGNYGYTF.

The CDR3 DNA reads as TGCGCCAGCAGCGGTAGCGGGAGTTCCTACGAGCAGTACTTC. It specifies CASSGSGSSYEQYF. V and J are TRBV5-1 and TRBJ2-7; TRBD2 aligns across 9 bases. Germline V gene data show CDR1 as SGHRS and CDR2 as YFSETQ. This CDR3 is built from 14 residues. Trimming cost V 4 bases and J 1 base; bases outside gene matches: 3.

This clone was found once. The rearrangement uses TRBV6-1 and TRBJ1-5; 8 bases map to TRBD1. Germline V gene data show CDR1 as MNHNS and CDR2 as SASEGT. J gave up 3 bases and V 6 bases, and 4 bases lay outside the gene matches. The CDR3 totals 14 residues. CDR3 amino acids: CASRQGADNQPQHF. The CDR3 nucleotides read TGTGCCAGCAGGCAGGGGGCTGACAATCAGCCCCAGCATTTT.

This clone was counted once. The rearrangement joins TRBV4-3 to TRBJ2-3, with TRBD1 as a possible D gene (6 bases). V lost 3 bases to trimming and J lost 3 bases, with 10 bases between them. The germline V gene has CDR1 LGHNA and CDR2 YSLEER. This CDR3 has 14 residues. CDR3 in DNA: TGCGCCAGCAGCCAGCGCCAGGGGACAGATACGCAGTATTTT. Protein: CASSQRQGTDTQYF.

V gene TRBV9 combines with J gene TRBJ1-2; weak D call: TRBD1 (5 bases). Germline V gene data show CDR1 as SGDLS and CDR2 as YYNGEE. V lost 3 bases and J 7 bases, leaving 10 bases between the germline ends. This CDR3 region has 12 residues. The CDR3 loop is CASSGGVGGYTF. The CDR3 coding sequence is TGTGCCAGCAGCGGGGGGGTGGGTGGCTACACCTTC.

V gene TRBV18 combines with J gene TRBJ2-1; D is unclear. Germline V gives CDR1 KGHSH, CDR2 LQKENI. The CDR3 runs 17 residues. Trimming took 3 bases from V and 0 from J, leaving 15 bases between them. The CDR3 is CASSPFSPLSSYNEQFF. CDR3 DNA: TGTGCCAGCTCACCTTTTAGCCCATTGAGCTCCTACAATGAGCAGTTCTTC.

The genes are TRBV4-3 and TRBJ2-1, with a tentative D call TRBD2 (5 bases). The CDR3 extends over 16 amino acids. The germline V gene encodes CDR1 LGHNA and CDR2 YSLEER. V lost 3 bases and J lost 4, with 16 bases in between. The CDR3 spells CASSQAWELGYNEQFF. As DNA, the CDR3 is TGCGCCAGCAGCCAGGCCTGGGAGTTGGGTTACAATGAGCAGTTCTTC.

Turning to this clone: Additional DNA sequences in this sample encode the identical CDR3. The chain is built from TRBV28 and TRBJ2-1; tentative D call: TRBD1 (6 bases). The CDR3 contains 16 residues. Germline values: CDR1 MDHEN, CDR2 SYDVKM. V lost 1 base, J lost 0 bases, and 10 bases lay in between. The CDR3 DNA reads as TGTGCCAGCAGTTTATACAGGGCCAGCTCCTACAATGAGCAGTTCTTC. It codes for CASSLYRASSYNEQFF.

This chain links TRBV19 with TRBJ2-4; the match to TRBD2 covers 7 bases. The CDR3 loop spans 14 amino acids. Germline trimming cut 4 bases from V and 6 bases from J; bases unmatched to any gene: 6. Germline CDR1 LNHDA, CDR2 SQIVND (reference sequence). CDR3 sequence: CASSTNSGVNIQYF. The CDR3 nucleotides are TGTGCCAGTAGTACCAACAGCGGGGTAAACATTCAGTACTTC.

The J gene is TRBJ2-2, the V gene TRBV9, with 12 bases fitting TRBD2. With V trimmed by 4 bases and J by 4 bases, 8 bases remained unmatched. Germline lookup yields CDR1 SGDLS and CDR2 YYNGEE. CDR3 length: 17 amino acids. CDR3 sequence: CASSFSSGGAVTGELFF. The DNA of the CDR3 is TGTGCCAGCAGCTTTTCTAGCGGGGGGGCCGTCACCGGGGAGCTGTTTTTT.

The gene calls are TRBV28 and TRBJ2-3, with TRBD2 matching over 13 bases. CDR1 is MDHEN, CDR2 SYDVKM, per germline. This CDR3 is built from 17 residues. V lost 6 bases and J lost 0; bases outside the gene matches: 6. CDR3 residues: CASRGTSGDSSTDTQYF. For the CDR3, the DNA is TGTGCCAGCAGGGGGACTAGCGGGGACTCTAGCACAGATACGCAGTATTTT.

About this clone: Other DNA sequences of this sample code for an identical CDR3. The genes are TRBV6-6 and TRBJ1-6; D might be TRBD1 (5 bases). This CDR3 spans 13 amino acids. CDR1 is MNHNY and CDR2 is SVGAGI in the germline V gene (reference sequence). Trimming pared 6 bases from V and 10 bases from J, leaving 13 bases between. CDR3 sequence reads: CASSPTGISPLHF. As DNA, the CDR3 is TGTGCCAGCAGCCCTACAGGAATCTCACCCCTCCACTTT.

CDR3 residues: CASSLGTSGQETQYF. The CDR3 DNA is TGCGCCAGCAGCTTGGGCACTAGCGGCCAAGAGACCCAGTACTTC. The genes are TRBV5-1 and TRBJ2-5; 8 bases match TRBD2. V was clipped by 0 bases and J by 1 base; unmatched bases: 2. This CDR3 is 15 amino acids long. Germline values: CDR1 SGHRS, CDR2 YFSETQ.

The chain employs TRBV4-1 and TRBJ1-1; D not certain. CDR3 length: 12 residues. Germline V gene data show CDR1 as MGHRA and CDR2 as YSYEKL. The germline V and J ends were trimmed by 3 bases and 6 bases, with 8 bases remaining between them. CDR3 bases: TGCGCCAGCAGCCATTCAGTATCTGAAGCTTTCTTT. Amino acid sequence: CASSHSVSEAFF.

The rearrangement links TRBV5-1 to TRBJ2-2; D uncertain. V was trimmed by 1 base and J by 4 bases, leaving 8 bases between them. The CDR3 is 14 residues long. CDR1 is SGHRS, CDR2 YFSETQ, per germline. The CDR3 region is CASSLLTTTGELFF. The CDR3, as DNA: TGCGCCAGCAGCTTGTTGACAACCACCGGGGAGCTGTTTTTT.

This clone has a single count. V and J are TRBV5-4 and TRBJ2-3; 14 nucleotides match TRBD2. Germline trimming cut 4 bases from V and 4 bases from J; bases unmatched to any gene: 5. The CDR3 contains 16 residues. The germline CDR1 and CDR2 sequences are SGHNT and YYREEE (reference sequence). The CDR3 region is CASSRSGLAGADTQYF. The CDR3 DNA reads TGTGCCAGCAGCCGATCGGGACTAGCGGGAGCAGATACGCAGTATTTT.

V is TRBV27 and J is TRBJ1-6; a possible D gene is TRBD1 (6 bases). The CDR3 is 20 amino acids. The V and J ends lost 6 bases and 0 bases respectively, with 24 bases between them. Germline CDR1 is MNHEY and CDR2 is SMNVEV (reference sequence). The CDR3 region is CASRDRTGQWASSYNSPLHF. Here the CDR3 DNA reads TGTGCCAGCAGGGACCGTACAGGGCAATGGGCTAGCTCCTATAATTCACCCCTCCACTTT.

This chain links TRBV18 with TRBJ1-1, with unresolved D. In germline, CDR1 is KGHSH, CDR2 LQKENI. Trimming stripped 5 bases from V and 5 bases from J, with 9 bases between. There are 12 residues in the CDR3. The CDR3 bases are TGTGCCAGCTCATTTAAGGAGACTGAAGCTTTCTTT. Amino acids: CASSFKETEAFF.

This clone was observed a few times. The chain combines TRBV7-2 with TRBJ2-5; 9 bases match TRBD2. The J segment lost 4 bases and the V segment lost 6 bases, leaving 9 bases of the junction unmatched. Germline V gives CDR1 SGHTA, CDR2 FQGNSA. The CDR3 runs 15 residues. The CDR3 spells CASRISGSFGETQYF. The CDR3 DNA sequence: TGTGCCAGCAGGATTAGCGGGAGTTTCGGAGAGACCCAGTACTTC. Looking up the rest from reference TRBV7-2 and TRBJ2-5 gives the full variable domain: GAGVSQSPSNKVTEKGKDVELRCDPISGHTALYWYRQSLGQGLEFLIYFQGNSAPDKSGLPSDRFSAERTGGSVSTLTIQRTQQEDSAVYLCASRISGSFGETQYFGPGTRLLVL.

The chain couples TRBV7-2 to TRBJ2-7; weak D call: TRBD2 (7 bases). V lost 0 bases and J lost 3, with 15 bases in between. CDR1 and CDR2 from the germline V gene are SGHTA and FQGNSA. The CDR3 has 16 amino acids. CDR3 bases: TGTGCCAGCAGCTTAGCCGGCGGGCGGGGGCACTACGAGCAGTACTTC. The encoded protein is CASSLAGGRGHYEQYF.

This clone occurred once. This sequence joins TRBV5-1 and TRBJ2-1; TRBD2 aligns across 13 bases. CDR1 is SGHRS, CDR2 YFSETQ, per germline. This CDR3 is built from 16 residues. J was trimmed by 5 bases and V by 4 bases; bases with no gene match: 6. CDR3 in amino acids: CASSTIGLAGDNEQFF. CDR3 DNA sequence: TGCGCCAGCAGCACGATAGGACTAGCGGGAGACAATGAGCAGTTCTTC.